One and the same sample provided the 26 T cell receptor beta chains below, sequenced in a study of cytomegalovirus exposure and HLA in healthy donors. PCR involved 60 Vbeta and 13 Jbeta primers. Profiling relied on immunoSEQ multiplex PCR, and the TCRdb table lists in-frame clones only, not all of them. The sample has 55,000 to 70,000 clones, roughly 88% seen once; the top ten hold roughly 2%. What was sequenced was PBMCs. The source of these receptors is a woman in her 30s in good health and CMV-seronegative.

The chain joins TRBV6-5 to TRBJ2-7; TRBD1 agrees at 7 bases. The CDR3 is 14 amino acids. The germline CDR1 and CDR2 sequences are MNHEY and SVGAGI. With V trimmed by 6 bases and J by 2 bases, 7 bases remained unmatched. CDR3 sequence (DNA): TGTGCCAGCAGAGTATTTGGACAGGCCTACGAGCAGTACTTC. Translation: CASRVFGQAYEQYF.

The rearrangement links TRBV7-9 to TRBJ2-7; 11 bases align to TRBD2. Germline CDR1 reads SEHNR; CDR2 reads FQNEAQ (reference sequence). The junction had 5 bases not matched to a gene; V was cut back by 2 bases and J by 2 bases. The CDR3 length is 16 residues. The CDR3, as DNA: TGTGCCAGCAGCTTAACTAGCGGGAGTGAACCCTACGAGCAGTACTTC. It encodes CASSLTSGSEPYEQYF.

The J gene is TRBJ1-4, the V gene TRBV4-3, with a tentative D call TRBD1 (5 bases). CDR1 and CDR2 (germline): LGHNA, YSLEER. The V end lost 1 base, the J end lost 7 bases, and 16 bases lay between the germline ends. This CDR3 spans 16 amino acids. The DNA of the CDR3 is TGCGCCAGCAGCCAAGTGGCTGGGAACGGGGGTGAAAAACTGTTTTTT. It codes for CASSQVAGNGGEKLFF.

This sequence joins TRBV7-9 and TRBJ2-7; D remains ambiguous. V lost 6 bases to trimming and J lost 0 bases, with 6 bases between them. The CDR3 covers 12 residues. Germline V CDR1 and CDR2: SEHNR, FQNEAQ (reference sequence). The CDR3 bases are TGTGCCAGCAGTCTTAGCTCCTACGAGCAGTACTTC. Translation gives CASSLSSYEQYF. Based on the CDR3 plus reference TRBV7-9 and TRBJ2-7, the full variable domain is DTGVSQNPRHKITKRGQNVTFRCDPISEHNRLYWYRQTLGQGPEFLTYFQNEAQLEKSRLLSDRFSAERPKGSFSTLEIQRTEQGDSAMYLCASSLSSYEQYFGPGTRLTVT.

The chain uses TRBV5-4 and TRBJ2-1; TRBD2 matches 8 bases. Per the germline V gene, CDR1 is SGHNT and CDR2 is YYREEE (reference sequence). V shed 2 bases, J shed 2 bases, and the junction held 3 bases outside the gene matches. This CDR3 has 15 amino acids. The CDR3 DNA reads TGTGCCAGCAGCTTAACTAGCGGCCCCTACAATGAGCAGTTCTTC. It yields the protein CASSLTSGPYNEQFF.

This clone was observed a few times. The chain is built from TRBV6-1 and TRBJ2-1; 9 bases align to TRBD2. V dropped 8 bases and J dropped 7; count of bases not matched to a gene: 9. The V gene's germline CDR1 is MNHNS and CDR2 SASEGT. The CDR3 runs 14 residues. CDR3 sequence: CASAASGTGNEQFF. In DNA, the CDR3 is TGTGCCAGCGCTGCTAGCGGGACGGGGAATGAGCAGTTCTTC.

The chain links TRBV7-2 to TRBJ1-1; 9 positions agree with TRBD1. After removal of 5 bases from V and 7 bases from J, the junction contained 8 bases not matched to a gene. Germline-derived CDR1 and CDR2 are SGHTA and FQGNSA. This CDR3 comprises 14 residues. In DNA form, the CDR3 reads TGTGCCAGCAGCGTACAGGGGGCGACGAGTGAAGCTTTCTTT. Encoded protein: CASSVQGATSEAFF.

The gene calls are TRBV7-9 and TRBJ2-1, with 12 bases lining up with TRBD2. CDR1 SEHNR and CDR2 FQNEAQ come from the germline V gene (reference sequence). The length of the CDR3 is 14 residues. With V trimmed by 6 bases and J by 5 bases, 2 bases remained unmatched. The CDR3 sequence: CASSRTSGDNEQFF. CDR3 nucleotide sequence: TGTGCCAGCAGTCGGACTAGCGGGGACAATGAGCAGTTCTTC.

The rearrangement uses TRBV30 and TRBJ1-2, with D perhaps matching TRBD1 (6 bases). This CDR3 has 13 amino acids. V shed 0 bases and J shed 5 bases, with 10 bases lying between them. Germline loops: CDR1 GTSNPN, CDR2 SVGIG (reference sequence). DNA of the CDR3: TGTGCCTGGAGTGTACAGGGCTATTATGGCTACACCTTC. Translating it yields CAWSVQGYYGYTF. Full variable domain (remainder filled in from reference TRBV30 and TRBJ1-2): SQTIHQWPATLVQPVGSPLSLECTVEGTSNPNLYWYRQAAGRGLQLLFYSVGIGQISSEVPQNLSASRPQDRQFILSSKKLLLSDSGFYLCAWSVQGYYGYTFGSGTRLTVV.

The rearrangement links TRBV7-2 to TRBJ2-3; 8 nucleotides agree with TRBD2. The CDR3 extends over 15 amino acids. Germline V gene sequence: CDR1 SGHTA, CDR2 FQGNSA. Losses at the gene ends were 5 bases for V and 7 bases for J; bases not matched to a gene: 11. The CDR3 reads CASSQRGLGAYTQYF. In DNA, the CDR3 is TGTGCCAGCAGCCAGAGGGGACTAGGGGCCTATACGCAGTATTTT.

This chain joins TRBV10-1 and TRBJ1-3; no reliable D call. Germline CDR1 and CDR2: WNHNN and SYGVQD (reference sequence). V gave up 6 bases and J gave up 0 bases, with 6 bases separating them. This CDR3 comprises 13 residues. The CDR3 protein is CASRGDSGNTIYF. CDR3 nucleotides: TGCGCCAGCAGGGGAGACTCTGGAAACACCATATATTTT.

The sample holds one count of this clone. The chain has TRBV2 and TRBJ2-5, with 13 bases identical to TRBD2. The last part of the DNA fits TRBJ2-7 better; the J call may be wrong. CDR1 and CDR2 from the germline V gene are SNHLY and FYNNEI. The CDR3 has 16 residues. CDR3 nucleotide sequence: TGTGCCAGCAGCTCCAGGACTAGCGGGAGCCCCAACGAGCAGTACTTC. Protein: CASSSRTSGSPNEQYF.

The chain uses TRBV19 and TRBJ2-5; D gene uncertain. With 4 bases removed from V and 5 bases from J, the gap between germline ends came to 11 bases. The germline CDR1 and CDR2 sequences are LNHDA and SQIVND (reference sequence). The CDR3 totals 13 residues. For the CDR3, the DNA is TGTGCCAGTAGTACCCTCCCTCGGGAGACCCAGTACTTC. Its protein is CASSTLPRETQYF.

This sequence joins TRBV2 and TRBJ2-7; D is undetermined. The CDR3 has 14 residues. Trimming left V 6 bases short and J 0 bases short, with 12 bases between. Germline CDR1 is SNHLY and CDR2 is FYNNEI. CDR3 in amino acids: CASSRDSTSYEQYF. The CDR3 region has the DNA TGTGCCAGCAGCCGAGACTCAACCTCCTACGAGCAGTACTTC.

The chain links TRBV2 to TRBJ2-1, with D maybe TRBD1 (6 bases). Trimming pared 6 bases from V and 0 bases from J, leaving 15 bases between. This CDR3 has 16 amino acids. CDR1 and CDR2 from the germline V gene are SNHLY and FYNNEI. The CDR3 region is CASRPLQGRSYNEQFF. The CDR3 DNA follows: TGTGCCAGCAGGCCCCTACAGGGACGCTCCTACAATGAGCAGTTCTTC.

The CDR3 coding sequence is TGTGCCAGCAGCAGGAGCCTAGCGGGAGTTGAGAAAGAGACCCAGTACTTC. This sequence encodes CASSRSLAGVEKETQYF. The V call is TRBV9, the J call TRBJ2-5; 10 nucleotides line up with TRBD2. Germline trimming cut 4 bases from V and 3 bases from J; bases unmatched to any gene: 12. This CDR3 spans 17 amino acids. Germline lookup yields CDR1 SGDLS and CDR2 YYNGEE.

This chain uses TRBV2 with TRBJ2-5, with 7 bases matching TRBD2. The closer fit of TRBJ2-7 to the DNA end suggests the J call may be wrong. Germline lookup yields CDR1 SNHLY and CDR2 FYNNEI. This CDR3 is 13 amino acids long. CDR3 sequence (DNA): TGTGCCAGGGTAGGGCTAGCGGCCTACGAGCAGTACTTC. Translation gives CARVGLAAYEQYF.

This clone turned up a few times. The chain joins TRBV6-6 to TRBJ1-5; 12 positions agree with TRBD1. The V gene end was trimmed by 5 bases and the J gene end by 6 bases; junction bases not matched to a gene: 2. Germline V gene sequence: CDR1 MNHNY, CDR2 SVGAGI (reference sequence). This CDR3 has 14 amino acids. The DNA for the CDR3 is TGTGCCAGCAGTAAGGGACAGGGGGCTCAGCCCCAGCATTTT. Its protein is CASSKGQGAQPQHF.

Only one count was recorded for this clone. The chain recombines TRBV4-2 with TRBJ2-1; 9 bases are a match to TRBD2. The V segment lost 6 bases and the J segment 2 bases; nucleotides outside the gene matches: 8. Germline CDR1 is LGHNA and CDR2 is YNFKEQ. The CDR3 runs 16 residues. This chain's CDR3 is CASRIGREGAYNEQFF. In nucleotides, the CDR3 is TGTGCCAGCAGGATTGGGCGGGAGGGCGCCTACAATGAGCAGTTCTTC.

Notes on this clone: This same CDR3 is encoded by further DNA sequences in the sample. The chain recombines TRBV5-6 with TRBJ2-7; unclear D gene. The CDR3 runs 16 residues. Germline values: CDR1 SGHDT, CDR2 YYEEEE. Trimming took 4 bases from V and 0 from J, leaving 17 bases between them. CDR3 residues: CASSPFYRLSSYEQYF. DNA for the CDR3: TGTGCCAGCAGCCCCTTCTACCGCTTGAGCTCCTACGAGCAGTACTTC.

The chain uses TRBV5-5 and TRBJ2-7; possible D gene TRBD1, 6 bases. Trimming left V 5 bases short and J 0 bases short, with 12 bases between. Per the germline V gene, CDR1 is SGHKS and CDR2 is YYEKEE (reference sequence). The CDR3 contains 14 residues. In DNA, the CDR3 is TGTGCCAGCAGGGAATGGACAGCCTCCTACGAGCAGTACTTC. It yields the protein CASREWTASYEQYF.

The chain is built from TRBV11-1 and TRBJ2-2; 11 bases map to TRBD2. CDR3 length: 19 residues. The germline V gene has CDR1 SGHAT and CDR2 FQDESV (reference sequence). V lost 1 base and J lost 0; bases outside the gene matches: 7. CDR3 protein: CASSLGGLAATANTGELFF. The CDR3 DNA sequence: TGTGCCAGCAGCTTAGGGGGACTAGCGGCTACCGCGAACACCGGGGAGCTGTTTTTT.

The rearrangement links TRBV6-5 to TRBJ1-5; D gene ambiguous. Germline V lookup: CDR1 MNHEY, CDR2 SVGAGI. With 0 bases removed from V and 5 bases from J, the gap between germline ends came to 8 bases. The CDR3 length is 14 residues. CDR3 DNA: TGTGCCAGCAGTTACTCGGCCCGTTATCAGCCCCAGCATTTT. Its protein product is CASSYSARYQPQHF.

A note on this clone: One end of the junction is discordant with germline, which a read error may explain. This chain uses TRBV7-9 with TRBJ1-1; no firm D call. The CDR3 contains 12 residues. The germline V gene has CDR1 SEHNR and CDR2 FQNEAQ (reference sequence). The CDR3 protein is CSSSSSHTEAFF. CDR3 nucleotides: TGTTCCAGCAGCTCCTCTCACACTGAAGCTTTCTTT. Using reference TRBV7-9 and TRBJ1-1 for the parts outside the CDR3, the full variable domain is DTGVSQNPRHKITKRGQNVTFRCDPISEHNRLYWYRQTLGQGPEFLTYFQNEAQLEKSRLLSDRFSAERPKGSFSTLEIQRTEQGDSAMYLCSSSSSHTEAFFGQGTRLTVV.

V gene TRBV7-9 combines with J gene TRBJ1-1, with D maybe TRBD1 (5 bases). The germline V gene encodes CDR1 SEHNR and CDR2 FQNEAQ (reference sequence). Between the trimmed V and J ends, which lost 2 bases and 10 bases, there was a span of 11 bases. The CDR3 covers 12 residues. The CDR3, as DNA: TGTGCCAGCAGCTTATCGGGGGGTCGAGCTTTCTTT. Amino acids: CASSLSGGRAFF. The entire variable domain, with the rest obtained from reference TRBV7-9 and TRBJ1-1, is as follows: DTGVSQNPRHKITKRGQNVTFRCDPISEHNRLYWYRQTLGQGPEFLTYFQNEAQLEKSRLLSDRFSAERPKGSFSTLEIQRTEQGDSAMYLCASSLSGGRAFFGQGTRLTVV.

The J gene is TRBJ1-3, the V gene TRBV9, with D possibly being TRBD1 (5 bases). The ends were cut back, 0 bases at V and 7 bases at J, with 11 bases in the middle. Germline V gene data show CDR1 as SGDLS and CDR2 as YYNGEE. The CDR3 runs to 14 residues. CDR3 DNA sequence: TGTGCCAGCAGCGTAGAAGGGGCGGCGAACACCATATATTTT. Residues: CASSVEGAANTIYF. The full variable domain, in which reference TRBV9 and TRBJ1-3 provide the parts outside the CDR3, is DSGVTQTPKHLITATGQRVTLRCSPRSGDLSVYWYQQSLDQGLQFLIQYYNGEERAKGNILERFSAQQFPDLHSELNLSSLELGDSALYFCASSVEGAANTIYFGEGSWLTVV.